The clone carrying this T cell receptor beta chain was seen at least ten times. The antigen remains undetermined. This entry belongs to a study of human T cells and chemical hapten exposure. Study summary: Per-sample TCR yield variation was attributed mainly to small pooled library volume differences.

Broader study findings: Sensitizing to DPC left TCRs with a frequency above 1 in 1000 unaltered.

Time point described: healthy volunteer bleed at 2 weeks. Total RNA came from unfractionated whole blood. What the library attached to individual cDNA molecules were unique molecular identifiers. Per the authors' pipeline: Counts of TCRs in each sample centred on a median of around 96,000 and extended from approximately 20,000 to 700,000. Via MiXCR, TCRdb re-called the RACE reads, giving one row per CDR3 protein. The authors' filters were not applied to this entry. The sample lists around 130,000 distinct CDR3 sequences, approximately 9.1% occurring once. CDR1 is LNHDA, CDR2 SQIVND, per germline (reference sequence). There are 13 residues in the CDR3. V lost 6 bases, J lost 5 bases, and 12 bases lay in between.

Specimen: whole blood. The V call is TRBV19, the J call TRBJ2-3, with D possibly being TRBD1 (6 bases). This sequence was found in a male donor in good health. Some clones in this sample may be carry-over from other donors' samples. CDR3 nucleotides: TGTGCCAGTAGACTCTCCAGGGGAGATACGCAGTATTTT. Protein sequence: CASRLSRGDTQYF.